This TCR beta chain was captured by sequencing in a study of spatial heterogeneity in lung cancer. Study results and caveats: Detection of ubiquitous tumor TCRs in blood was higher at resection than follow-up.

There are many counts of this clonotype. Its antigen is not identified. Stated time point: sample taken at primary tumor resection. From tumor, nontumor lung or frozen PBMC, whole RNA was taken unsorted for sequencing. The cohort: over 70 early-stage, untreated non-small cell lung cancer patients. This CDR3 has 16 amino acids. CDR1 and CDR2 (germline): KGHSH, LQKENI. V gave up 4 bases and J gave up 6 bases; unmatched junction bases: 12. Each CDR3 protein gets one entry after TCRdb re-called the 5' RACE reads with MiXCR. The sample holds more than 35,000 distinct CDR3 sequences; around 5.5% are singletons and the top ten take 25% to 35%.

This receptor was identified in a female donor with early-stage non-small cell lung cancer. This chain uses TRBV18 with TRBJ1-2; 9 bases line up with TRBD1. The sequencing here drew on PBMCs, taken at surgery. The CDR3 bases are TGTGCCAGCTCACAAGACGTTTACGGGACAGGGCATGGCTACACCTTC. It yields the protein CASSQDVYGTGHGYTF.